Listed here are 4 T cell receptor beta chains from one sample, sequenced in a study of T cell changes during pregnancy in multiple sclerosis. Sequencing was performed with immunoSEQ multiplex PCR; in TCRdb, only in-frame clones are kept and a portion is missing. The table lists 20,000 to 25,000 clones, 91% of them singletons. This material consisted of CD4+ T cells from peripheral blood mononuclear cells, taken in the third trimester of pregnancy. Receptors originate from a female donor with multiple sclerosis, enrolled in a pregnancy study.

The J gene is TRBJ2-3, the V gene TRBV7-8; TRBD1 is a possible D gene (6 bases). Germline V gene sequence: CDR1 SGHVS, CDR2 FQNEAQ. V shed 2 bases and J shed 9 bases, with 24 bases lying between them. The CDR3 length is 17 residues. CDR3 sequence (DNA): TGTGCCAGCAGCTTACGGCGTGGGGGCGAGGGGCAGAGGACGCAGTATTTT. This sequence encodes CASSLRRGGEGQRTQYF.

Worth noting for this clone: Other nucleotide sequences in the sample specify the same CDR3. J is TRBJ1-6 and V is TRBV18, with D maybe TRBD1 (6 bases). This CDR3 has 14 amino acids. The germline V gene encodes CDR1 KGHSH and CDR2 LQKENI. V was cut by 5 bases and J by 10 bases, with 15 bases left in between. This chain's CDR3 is CASSLTGSGSPLHF. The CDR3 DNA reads TGTGCCAGCTCATTAACAGGGTCAGGATCACCCCTCCACTTT.

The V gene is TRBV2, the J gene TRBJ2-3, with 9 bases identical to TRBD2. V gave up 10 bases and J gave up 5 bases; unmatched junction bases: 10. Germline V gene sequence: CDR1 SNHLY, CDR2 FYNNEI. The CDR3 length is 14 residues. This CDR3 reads CATAGGRLGDTQYF. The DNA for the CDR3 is TGTGCCACAGCGGGGGGCCGGTTGGGAGATACGCAGTATTTT.

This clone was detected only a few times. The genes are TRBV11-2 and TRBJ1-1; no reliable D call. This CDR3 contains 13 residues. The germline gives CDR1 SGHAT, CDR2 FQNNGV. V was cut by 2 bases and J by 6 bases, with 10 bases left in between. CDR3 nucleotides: TGTGCCAGCAGCTTACTAGGCTGGGCTGAAGCTTTCTTT. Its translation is CASSLLGWAEAFF.